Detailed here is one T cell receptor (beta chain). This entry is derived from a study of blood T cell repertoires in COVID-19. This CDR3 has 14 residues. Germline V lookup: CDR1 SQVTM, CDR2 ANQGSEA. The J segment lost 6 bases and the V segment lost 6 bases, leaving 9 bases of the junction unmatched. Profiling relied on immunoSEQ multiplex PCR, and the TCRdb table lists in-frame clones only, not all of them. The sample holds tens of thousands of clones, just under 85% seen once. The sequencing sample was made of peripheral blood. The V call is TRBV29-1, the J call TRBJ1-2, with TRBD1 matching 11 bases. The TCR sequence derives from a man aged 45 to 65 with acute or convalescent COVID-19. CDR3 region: CSVEIGTGGNGYTF. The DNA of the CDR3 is TGCAGCGTGGAAATAGGGACAGGGGGAAATGGCTACACCTTC.